This T cell receptor (beta chain) is from a study of OX40 agonist ivuxolimab in advanced cancers. Study-level information: Treatment received earlier with anti-PD-1, anti-PD-L1 or anti-CTLA-4 agents was allowed, and over 30% had some. Partial responses were achieved by three patients, of whom one had hepatocellular carcinoma and two had cutaneous melanoma. The study's findings and limits: In general, CD8+ T cells held more expanded clones than CD4+ did, on average.

Sequencing was performed with immunoSEQ multiplex PCR; in TCRdb, only in-frame clones are kept and a portion is missing. The top ten hold around 0.31% of the sample, which has 65,000 to 80,000 clones, about 91% seen once. Exclusion applied to patients with autoimmune disease history or systemic immunosuppression. V dropped 0 bases and J dropped 3 bases, with 0 bases sitting between them. There are 12 residues in the CDR3. The germline gives CDR1 SGHDN, CDR2 FVKESK. A remark on this clone: The antigen is unknown. Other DNA sequences in the sample encode the same CDR3.

The chain links TRBV14 to TRBJ1-5, with unresolved D. The clonotype comes from an adult with an advanced solid tumor such as melanoma, head and neck, liver or kidney cancer. Here the sequenced sample was CD4+ or CD8+ T cells sorted from blood, taken in a trial of the OX40 agonist ivuxolimab. CDR3 DNA: TGTGCCAGCAGCCAAGACAATCAGCCCCAGCATTTT. It yields the protein CASSQDNQPQHF.